One sample yielded the 2 T cell receptor beta chains listed below, sequenced in a study of shared clonotypes between healthy human individuals. Some clones are missing from TCRdb's copy, which holds only in-frame ones; the method was immunoSEQ multiplex PCR. The sample includes around 550,000 clones, 90% to 97% of them seen just once. Sequencing was carried out using naive CD4+ T cells sorted from blood. Subset given: CD45RA+ positively selected. Source of these receptors: a woman under 40 in good health.

The chain combines TRBV15 with TRBJ2-5; 9 bases line up with TRBD2. V was pared by 3 bases and J by 5 bases, with 13 bases of the junction left unmatched. Germline loops: CDR1 LNHNV, CDR2 YYDKDF (reference sequence). This CDR3 comprises 17 residues. This CDR3 reads CATSSGREGLSGETQYF. DNA for the CDR3: TGTGCCACCAGCAGCGGGCGGGAGGGCCTTTCGGGGGAGACCCAGTACTTC.

As regards this clone: The same CDR3 can be traced to other DNA sequences in this sample. This chain connects TRBV28 to TRBJ1-1; D unresolved. CDR1 and CDR2 (germline): MDHEN, SYDVKM. The CDR3 has 11 amino acids. Between the trimmed V and J ends, which lost 7 bases and 0 bases, there was a span of 3 bases. The CDR3 loop reads CASTLNTEAFF. The CDR3 region has the DNA TGTGCCAGCACCTTGAACACTGAAGCTTTCTTT.